The 20 T cell receptor beta chains below were found in one sample sequenced in a study of tumor-infiltrating lymphocytes in localized non-small cell lung cancer. Method: immunoSEQ multiplex PCR; TCRdb's copy keeps in-frame clones and lacks some. There are around 25,000 clones in the sample; 69% occur only once, and roughly 15% lies in the top ten. Sequenced input: lung tumor tissue. These receptors originate from a human donor with non-small cell lung cancer.

The chain has TRBV2 and TRBJ1-5; weak D call: TRBD1 (6 bases). The V gene's germline CDR1 is SNHLY and CDR2 FYNNEI. Trimming took 4 bases from V and 1 from J, leaving 8 bases between them. The length of the CDR3 is 14 residues. This chain's CDR3 is CASSAGESNQPQHF. CDR3 DNA: TGTGCCAGCAGTGCAGGGGAGAGCAATCAGCCCCAGCATTTT. The complete variable domain, with remaining parts taken from reference TRBV2 and TRBJ1-5, reads EPEVTQTPSHQVTQMGQEVILRCVPISNHLYFYWYRQILGQKVEFLVSFYNNEISEKSEIFDDQFSVERPDGSNFTLKIRSTKLEDSAMYFCASSAGESNQPQHFGDGTRLSIL.

The chain uses TRBV7-8 and TRBJ1-5; possible D gene TRBD1, 6 bases. From germline, CDR1 is SGHVS and CDR2 FQNEAQ. The CDR3 covers 15 residues. Trimming removed 5 bases from V and 7 bases from J, with 18 bases in between. As DNA, the CDR3 is TGTGCCAGCAGCCCCTATCCACAGGGAGTGCAGCCCCAGCATTTT. Its protein is CASSPYPQGVQPQHF.

CDR3 in amino acids: CASSQDAASDEQYF. The CDR3 region has the DNA TGCGCCAGCAGCCAAGATGCGGCTAGCGACGAGCAGTACTTC. This sequence joins TRBV4-3 and TRBJ2-7; a possible D gene is TRBD2 (6 bases). In germline, CDR1 is LGHNA, CDR2 YSLEER. V lost 0 bases, J lost 5 bases, and 11 bases lay in between. CDR3 length equals 14 residues.

This rearrangement joins TRBV6-1 to TRBJ2-7; 10 nucleotides agree with TRBD1. Germline CDR1 and CDR2: MNHNS and SASEGT. This CDR3 has 15 residues. V lost 5 bases and J lost 4; bases outside the gene matches: 8. The CDR3 coding sequence is TGTGCCAGCAGTAGTTGGACAGGGGGAAGTTACGAGCAGTACTTC. Translated: CASSSWTGGSYEQYF.

CDR3 region: CASSSRDRGLMNTEAFF. The CDR3 DNA reads TGTGCCAGTAGTAGCCGGGACAGGGGACTCATGAACACTGAAGCTTTCTTT. V usage is TRBV19 and J usage is TRBJ1-1, with 10 bases aligning to TRBD1. Germline V lookup: CDR1 LNHDA, CDR2 SQIVND (reference sequence). The CDR3 extends over 17 amino acids. The ends lost 4 bases at V and 0 bases at J; junction bases unmatched: 8.

The V and J genes are TRBV5-6 and TRBJ1-1; D ambiguous. Per germline, CDR1 SGHDT and CDR2 YYEEEE. The CDR3 loop spans 14 amino acids. V lost 2 bases and J 1 base, leaving 9 bases between the germline ends. The CDR3 reads CASSFLLGNTEAFF. CDR3 nucleotides: TGTGCCAGCAGCTTTCTCTTAGGGAACACTGAAGCTTTCTTT.

V usage is TRBV5-1 and J usage is TRBJ2-7, with 7 nucleotides matching TRBD1. This CDR3 is built from 15 residues. Germline V gene lookup returns CDR1 SGHRS and CDR2 YFSETQ. V gave up 4 bases and J gave up 2 bases; unmatched junction bases: 9. CDR3: CASSLGTRGTYEQYF. As DNA, the CDR3 is TGCGCCAGCAGCCTAGGGACCAGGGGGACCTACGAGCAGTACTTC.

J is TRBJ2-2 and V is TRBV4-1, with 8 nucleotides matching TRBD2. Trimming removed 0 bases from V and 9 bases from J; junction bases left unmatched: 6. Per the germline V gene, CDR1 is MGHRA and CDR2 is YSYEKL. This CDR3 has 15 residues. The CDR3 DNA reads as TGCGCCAGCAGCCAAGAGGAAGCGGGAGTGAGGGAGCTGTTTTTT. Encoded protein: CASSQEEAGVRELFF.

The chain uses TRBV7-9 and TRBJ2-5, with TRBD2 matching 16 bases. The CDR3 is 17 residues long. Germline-derived CDR1 and CDR2 are SEHNR and FQNEAQ (reference sequence). J was trimmed by 5 bases and V by 7 bases; bases with no gene match: 10. The CDR3 protein is CASNPGLAGGQVETQYF. Here the CDR3 DNA reads TGTGCCAGCAATCCGGGACTAGCGGGAGGGCAGGTGGAGACCCAGTACTTC.

The V gene is TRBV19, the J gene TRBJ2-7; TRBD2 might be the D (5 bases). Trimming cost V 1 base and J 1 base, with 5 bases left between them. The CDR3 is 13 residues long. Germline assignment: CDR1 LNHDA and CDR2 SQIVND (reference sequence). DNA of the CDR3: TGTGCCAGTAGTATAGGAGGGTCCTACGAGCAGTACTTC. Translated, it gives CASSIGGSYEQYF.

The chain carries TRBV7-9 and TRBJ2-2, with 10 bases matching TRBD1. This CDR3 is built from 15 residues. V shed 6 bases and J 7 bases; nucleotides not matched to a gene: 8. Looked up from germline, CDR1 is SEHNR and CDR2 is FQNEAQ (reference sequence). CDR3 in amino acids: CASRATGGADGELFF. CDR3 DNA: TGTGCCAGCAGGGCGACAGGGGGCGCCGACGGGGAGCTGTTTTTT.

The chain links TRBV19 to TRBJ2-7, with D perhaps matching TRBD1 (7 bases). The V and J ends lost 4 bases and 2 bases respectively, with 12 bases between them. This CDR3 region has 14 residues. Looked up from germline, CDR1 is LNHDA and CDR2 is SQIVND (reference sequence). DNA for the CDR3: TGTGCCAGTAGTACAGGGGGGCGCACCTACGAGCAGTACTTC. The encoded protein is CASSTGGRTYEQYF.

The chain carries TRBV5-5 and TRBJ2-5; TRBD1 aligns across 9 bases. Trimming at V came to 4 bases and at J to 5 bases, leaving 6 bases not matched to a gene. Germline CDR1 SGHKS, CDR2 YYEKEE (reference sequence). This CDR3 spans 14 amino acids. The CDR3 nucleotides read TGTGCCAGCAGCCTAGGGACAGGGAAGGAGACCCAGTACTTC. Amino acids: CASSLGTGKETQYF.

The rearrangement joins TRBV12-5 to TRBJ2-5; D is unresolved. CDR1 and CDR2 from the germline V gene are LGHNT and FRNRAP. The CDR3 contains 11 residues. V lost 7 bases to trimming and J lost 5 bases, with 8 bases between them. DNA of the CDR3: TGTGCTAGTGCCGTGAGGGAGACCCAGTACTTC. This codes for CASAVRETQYF.

J is TRBJ1-2 and V is TRBV27; 8 nucleotides align to TRBD1. With V trimmed by 6 bases and J by 8 bases, 8 bases remained unmatched. CDR1 and CDR2 from the germline V gene are MNHEY and SMNVEV (reference sequence). The CDR3 runs to 13 residues. The CDR3 DNA is TGTGCCAGCAGCCTCCAGGGGGCGGACGGCTACACCTTC. Encoded protein: CASSLQGADGYTF.

This clone has more than one count but fewer than ten. The J gene is TRBJ2-1, the V gene TRBV4-2; 9 nucleotides match TRBD2. The CDR3 is made up of 18 amino acids. Trimming cost V 1 base and J 4 bases; bases outside gene matches: 11. Germline V gene data show CDR1 as LGHNA and CDR2 as YNFKEQ. The CDR3 spells CASSQGRPSGMGYNEQFF. Here the CDR3 DNA reads TGTGCCAGCAGCCAAGGGAGGCCTAGCGGGATGGGGTACAATGAGCAGTTCTTC.

V is TRBV5-1 and J is TRBJ2-5, with 13 bases aligning to TRBD2. This CDR3 has 16 amino acids. The germline CDR1 and CDR2 sequences are SGHRS and YFSETQ. V trimming: 4 bases; J trimming: 5 bases; junction bases outside the gene matches: 8. The CDR3 here is CASSPGTSGTGETQYF. The DNA of the CDR3 is TGCGCCAGCAGCCCGGGGACTAGCGGGACAGGGGAGACCCAGTACTTC.

V usage is TRBV7-9 and J usage is TRBJ2-1; D call uncertain. The CDR3 is 13 residues long. V lost 2 bases and J lost 9, with 11 bases in between. From germline, CDR1 is SEHNR and CDR2 FQNEAQ (reference sequence). The CDR3 coding sequence is TGTGCCAGCAGCTTAAGCCAGGTCGGTGAGCAGTTCTTC. This codes for CASSLSQVGEQFF. Full variable domain (remainder filled in from reference TRBV7-9 and TRBJ2-1): DTGVSQNPRHKITKRGQNVTFRCDPISEHNRLYWYRQTLGQGPEFLTYFQNEAQLEKSRLLSDRFSAERPKGSFSTLEIQRTEQGDSAMYLCASSLSQVGEQFFGPGTRLTVL.

By share, this clone counts as medium-sized. This chain links TRBV6-5 with TRBJ2-1; TRBD2 agrees at 14 bases. The trim removed 2 bases at V and 7 bases at J, leaving 4 bases unmatched. Germline CDR1 and CDR2: MNHEY and SVGAGI. CDR3 size: 16 residues. CDR3 amino acids: CASSYTGLAGGNEQFF. The CDR3 nucleotides are TGTGCCAGCAGTTACACCGGACTAGCGGGAGGTAATGAGCAGTTCTTC.

The rearrangement uses TRBV11-3 and TRBJ2-7; no reliable D call. Per germline, CDR1 SGHNT and CDR2 YENEEA. The CDR3 spans 12 residues. V lost 0 bases and J lost 7, with 7 bases in between. CDR3 nucleotide sequence: TGTGCCAGCAGCTTAGATCAAAGAGAGCAGTACTTC. Protein product: CASSLDQREQYF.